This TCR beta chain was identified in a study of response to subunit inactivated influenza vaccine (dated by TCRdb to 2016 to 2018). A note on the overall study: The study used deep quantitative T cell receptor repertoire profiling to track responses to a trivalent subunit inactivated influenza vaccine.

V trim: 3 bases; J trim: 2 bases; unmatched bases: 3. Including cysteine and phenylalanine, the CDR3 has 15 amino acids. Only CDR3 DNA is held: 45 bases, read in frame from base 1. The germline V gene encodes CDR1 LNHDA and CDR2 SQIVND (reference sequence). In the case of this clonotype: Its binding antigen is unknown. Per-nucleotide qualities are absent, and no much larger clonotype sits a single base away.

Libraries were made using RT-PCR. The reads were generated on an Illumina HiSeq 2500. The public reads were reprocessed in TCRdb via fastp at Q25 and MiXCR, keeping in-frame beta chains. Each entry merges the rows of one CDR3 protein and shows their most common DNA and genes. The sample profile shows about 240,000 distinct CDR3 sequences; about 12% of them were found once. In total, the top ten clones hold approximately 7.8% of the sample. Results and caveats for the whole study, not just this receptor: According to the authors, only a limited number of new T cells may be recruited by each seasonal influenza vaccination.

The V and J genes are TRBV19 and TRBJ2-1, with TRBD1 identical over 8 junction bases. This TCR was sampled from a man between 45 and 60 years old who received an inactivated influenza vaccine. Donor details come from another sample of the same person, matched by shared clones. The specimen comprised non-naive T cells sorted from PBMCs, sampled around 15 days before vaccination. In the paper's terms, the cell subset or site label means: memory T cell fraction. The DNA reads TGTGCCAGTAGTATTGTGGACAGGGCCTACAATGAGCAGTTCTTC. This is translated as CASSIVDRAYNEQFF. The variable domain in full, with residues beyond the CDR3 obtained from the reference TRBV19 and TRBJ2-1 genes, is DGGITQSPKYLFRKEGQNVTLSCEQNLNHDAMYWYRQDPGQGLRLIYYSQIVNDFQKGDIAEGYSVSREKKESFPLTVTSAQKNPTAFYLCASSIVDRAYNEQFFGPGTRLTVL.